A selection of T cell receptor beta chains follows, all from one sample in a study of blood T cell repertoires in COVID-19. Clones were read by immunoSEQ multiplex PCR, and TCRdb kept only the in-frame ones, dropping some. The sample includes 75,000 to 90,000 clones, more than 80% of them seen just once. Sequences were obtained from peripheral blood. The origin of the receptors is a woman aged 65 to 85 with acute or convalescent COVID-19. CDR3s include the opening cysteine and the closing phenylalanine or tryptophan. A D gene is named only where the DNA matches it firmly. The listing skips clone size in some rows; elsewhere it reads once, few, many or a size class.

J gene: TRBJ1-1; D gene: TRBD1; clone size: once; CDR3 length: 13; V gene: TRBV6-5; CDR3 protein: CASRSQGITEAFF; CDR3 DNA: TGTGCCAGCAGATCACAGGGGATCACTGAAGCTTTCTTT
J gene: TRBJ1-5; D gene: NA; clone size: NA; CDR3 length: 13; V gene: TRBV4-3; CDR3 protein: CASSPGRNQPQHF; CDR3 DNA: TGCGCCAGCAGCCCAGGGAGGAATCAGCCCCAGCATTTT
J gene: TRBJ2-3; D gene: TRBD1; clone size: NA; CDR3 length: 18; V gene: TRBV7-9; CDR3 protein: CASRTTFVRDRGADTQYF; CDR3 DNA: TGTGCCAGCAGGACGACATTCGTCCGGGACAGGGGCGCAGATACGCAGTATTTT
J gene: TRBJ1-1; D gene: NA; clone size: NA; CDR3 length: 13; V gene: TRBV6-2/TRBV6-3; CDR3 protein: CASSSQGGTEAFF; CDR3 DNA: TGTGCCAGCAGTTCCCAAGGCGGCACTGAAGCTTTCTTT
J gene: TRBJ1-1; D gene: TRBD1; clone size: NA; CDR3 length: 14; V gene: TRBV7-8; CDR3 protein: CASSQGQTNTEAFF; CDR3 DNA: TGTGCCAGCAGCCAGGGACAGACGAACACTGAAGCTTTCTTT
J gene: TRBJ1-4; D gene: NA; clone size: NA; CDR3 length: 15; V gene: TRBV2; CDR3 protein: CASRRQDTTNEKLFF; CDR3 DNA: TGTGCCAGCAGGCGACAGGATACAACTAATGAAAAACTGTTTTTT
J gene: TRBJ1-2; D gene: TRBD1; clone size: NA; CDR3 length: 15; V gene: TRBV6-2/TRBV6-3; CDR3 protein: CASSYPGRGRYGYTF; CDR3 DNA: TGTGCCAGCAGTTACCCCGGCAGGGGGCGGTATGGCTACACCTTC
J gene: TRBJ1-1; D gene: TRBD1; clone size: NA; CDR3 length: 20; V gene: TRBV10-3; CDR3 protein: CAISTPGTGGQTPLSTEAFF; CDR3 DNA: TGTGCCATCAGTACCCCCGGGACAGGGGGCCAGACCCCACTGAGCACTGAAGCTTTCTTT
J gene: TRBJ1-1; D gene: TRBD1; clone size: once; CDR3 length: 15; V gene: TRBV18; CDR3 protein: CASSLRSGTGPEAFF; CDR3 DNA: TGTGCCAGCTCACTACGTTCCGGGACAGGGCCTGAAGCTTTCTTT
J gene: TRBJ1-2; D gene: NA; clone size: NA; CDR3 length: 14; V gene: TRBV24-1; CDR3 protein: CATSDSALPGGYTF; CDR3 DNA: TGTGCCACCAGTGACTCGGCGCTTCCAGGAGGCTACACCTTC